The clone carrying this T cell receptor beta chain was detected a few times. V lost 0 bases and J lost 5; bases outside the gene matches: 3. Germline CDR1 SGDLS, CDR2 YYNGEE. This CDR3 contains 15 residues. This sample is part of a study of identical twins. TCRdb itself ran the 5' RACE reads through MiXCR, one entry per CDR3 protein. The sample comprises just over 500,000 distinct CDR3 sequences, approximately 22% of which are singletons, and about 0.91% rests with the top ten. These sequences were also reported in another study, on T cells expressing NK-cell markers. As that study records: Seropositivity for HCMV was found in seven of the eight sequenced donors, with one seronegative. The CD3+CD56-NKG2C+ fraction was also led by these clonotypes in a few donors.

V gene TRBV9 combines with J gene TRBJ2-1; 9 nucleotides match TRBD2. The material sequenced was CD4+ T cells sorted from blood. The TCR was taken from a woman between 18 and 29 years old in good health. DNA for the CDR3: TGTGCCAGCAGCGTAGAGGCGGGGGGGGACAATGAGCAGTTCTTC. The encoded protein is CASSVEAGGDNEQFF.